Each of the 31 T cell receptor beta chains below was sequenced from the same sample in a study of blood T cell repertoires in COVID-19. Some clones are missing from TCRdb's copy, which holds only in-frame ones; the method was immunoSEQ multiplex PCR. Of 150,000 to 200,000 clones in the sample, about 86% were seen once. The material sequenced was peripheral blood. Source of these receptors: a man in his sixties with acute or convalescent COVID-19.

This chain links TRBV5-1 with TRBJ2-1; D is unclear. Trimming cost V 2 bases and J 0 bases, with 12 bases left between them. This CDR3 has 16 residues. The germline gives CDR1 SGHRS, CDR2 YFSETQ. The chain's CDR3 is CASSFINPSSYNEQFF. The CDR3 DNA reads as TGCGCCAGCAGCTTCATTAATCCGAGCTCCTACAATGAGCAGTTCTTC.

The chain is built from TRBV7-2 and TRBJ2-1, with D possibly matching TRBD2 (6 bases). Per the germline V gene, CDR1 is SGHTA and CDR2 is FQGNSA. V lost 2 bases and J 7 bases, leaving 15 bases between the germline ends. The CDR3 extends over 15 amino acids. CDR3 nucleotides: TGTGCCAGCAGCTTAAGGGAGGCACTATGGAATGAGCAGTTCTTC. This encodes CASSLREALWNEQFF.

The chain uses TRBV4-2 and TRBJ2-7; a weak D match, TRBD2 (6 bases). There are 14 residues in the CDR3. Trimming pared 1 base from V and 6 bases from J, leaving 13 bases between. Germline assignment: CDR1 LGHNA and CDR2 YNFKEQ. The CDR3 region is CASSQGRELSEQYF. The CDR3 region has the DNA TGTGCCAGCAGCCAAGGCCGGGAGTTATCCGAGCAGTACTTC.

J is TRBJ2-7 and V is TRBV27; 7 nucleotides agree with TRBD1. Germline CDR1 reads MNHEY; CDR2 reads SMNVEV (reference sequence). Germline trimming cut 6 bases from V and 6 bases from J; bases unmatched to any gene: 8. The CDR3 has 13 amino acids. The CDR3, as DNA: TGTGCCAGCAGGCGCGTTCCAGGGGGCGAGCAGTACTTC. This sequence encodes CASRRVPGGEQYF.

This clone was detected only a few times. The chain is built from TRBV30 and TRBJ1-2, with 7 bases that match TRBD1. Looked up from germline, CDR1 is GTSNPN and CDR2 is SVGIG (reference sequence). The length of the CDR3 is 15 residues. V lost 4 bases, J lost 4 bases, and 12 bases stayed unmatched. CDR3 sequence reads: CAWNLRTGPPYGYTF. The CDR3, as DNA: TGTGCCTGGAACCTTAGGACAGGACCCCCCTATGGCTACACCTTC.

This clone was counted a few times. The rearrangement uses TRBV28 and TRBJ1-2; D unclear. V lost 6 bases to trimming and J lost 8 bases, with 19 bases between them. The germline CDR1 and CDR2 sequences are MDHEN and SYDVKM. This CDR3 is built from 14 residues. The CDR3 DNA sequence: TGTGCCAGCAGCTACCAAAGGCGGACGGGAGGCTACACCTTC. Its translation: CASSYQRRTGGYTF.

The chain couples TRBV5-1 to TRBJ2-3; perhaps TRBD1 as D (5 bases). V dropped 0 bases and J dropped 6 bases, with 14 bases sitting between them. From germline, CDR1 is SGHRS and CDR2 YFSETQ. The CDR3 extends over 15 amino acids. The CDR3 DNA is TGCGCCAGCAGCTTGGGGGGCCAATCGGCGGATACGCAGTATTTT. It translates to CASSLGGQSADTQYF. Supplemented by reference TRBV5-1 and TRBJ2-3, the full variable domain reads KAGVTQTPRYLIKTRGQQVTLSCSPISGHRSVSWYQQTPGQGLQFLFEYFSETQRNKGNFPGRFSGRQFSNSRSEMNVSTLELGDSALYLCASSLGGQSADTQYFGPGTRLTVL.

The J gene is TRBJ2-7, the V gene TRBV2; the D is unclear. Germline V lookup: CDR1 SNHLY, CDR2 FYNNEI. This CDR3 has 11 amino acids. The V end was cut by 3 bases, the J end by 4 bases, with 4 bases between. CDR3 region: CASSDRYEQYF. CDR3 in DNA: TGTGCCAGCAGTGACCGGTACGAGCAGTACTTC.

The chain carries TRBV4-1 and TRBJ1-3, with a weak D call TRBD1 (6 bases). The CDR3 has 17 residues. Germline values: CDR1 MGHRA, CDR2 YSYEKL. V was clipped by 1 base and J by 2 bases, with 15 bases between them. CDR3 nucleotides: TGCGCCAGCAGCCAAGTGGGGACACCAGGTACTGGAAACACCATATATTTT. Residues: CASSQVGTPGTGNTIYF.

The chain recombines TRBV28 with TRBJ1-2; 7 bases agree with TRBD1. CDR1 is MDHEN and CDR2 is SYDVKM in the germline V gene. V lost 6 bases, J lost 4 bases, and 11 bases stayed unmatched. The CDR3 loop spans 15 amino acids. The CDR3 bases are TGTGCCAGCAGCCGCGACAGGGCGTCTTTCTATGGCTACACCTTC. Its protein is CASSRDRASFYGYTF.

This chain connects TRBV27 to TRBJ2-1; a weak D match, TRBD2 (6 bases). Germline CDR1 reads MNHEY; CDR2 reads SMNVEV (reference sequence). V lost 3 bases, J lost 7 bases, and 13 bases lay in between. The CDR3 covers 14 residues. The DNA for the CDR3 is TGTGCCAGCAGTTTTTTACTAGCCGGGAATGAGCAGTTCTTC. Residues: CASSFLLAGNEQFF.

Regarding this clone: Other nucleotide sequences in the sample specify the same CDR3. This chain joins TRBV5-1 and TRBJ1-1, with a weak D call TRBD1 (5 bases). The V and J ends lost 2 bases and 0 bases respectively, with 8 bases between them. CDR3 length equals 14 residues. CDR1 and CDR2 (germline): SGHRS, YFSETQ. The DNA for the CDR3 is TGCGCCAGCAGCTTCAAAGGGGTGAACACTGAAGCTTTCTTT. Translation gives CASSFKGVNTEAFF.

This chain uses TRBV7-6 with TRBJ1-5; TRBD1 might be the D (5 bases). Germline lookup yields CDR1 SGHVS and CDR2 FNYEAQ. The CDR3 extends over 15 amino acids. The V end was cut by 1 base, the J end by 6 bases, with 13 bases between. This CDR3 is CASSLGAGWGQPQHF. CDR3 nucleotide sequence: TGTGCCAGCAGCTTAGGGGCAGGGTGGGGTCAGCCCCAGCATTTT. The full variable domain, completed using reference TRBV7-6 and TRBJ1-5, is GAGVSQSPRYKVTKRGQDVALRCDPISGHVSLYWYRQALGQGPEFLTYFNYEAQQDKSGLPNDRFSAERPEGSISTLTIQRTEQRDSAMYRCASSLGAGWGQPQHFGDGTRLSIL.

The genes are TRBV10-3 and TRBJ2-6; D ambiguous. V gave up 6 bases and J gave up 0 bases, with 12 bases separating them. Germline CDR1 and CDR2: ENHRY and SYGVKD. This CDR3 has 16 residues. CDR3 region: CAISPDRSSGANVLTF. CDR3 nucleotide sequence: TGTGCCATCAGCCCCGATAGAAGCTCTGGGGCCAACGTCCTGACTTTC.

This chain uses TRBV21-1 with TRBJ2-2; the table's D call, TRBD1, has no DNA check behind it. TRBV21-1 is shown as a pseudogene. This CDR3 has 19 residues. Written as DNA, the CDR3 is TGTGCCAGCAGCAATCGCGAATTTGAGGGCAGGGGCGAGACCGGGGAGCTGTTTTTT. Its protein is CASSNREFEGRGETGELFF.

The V and J genes are TRBV6-1 and TRBJ1-6; no clear D. Trimming took off 0 bases at V and 9 bases at J, with 6 bases between the two ends. This CDR3 region has 13 residues. Germline lookup yields CDR1 MNHNS and CDR2 SASEGT. Here the CDR3 DNA reads TGTGCCAGCAGTGAAGCGCGTGGTTCACCCCTCCACTTT. Translated: CASSEARGSPLHF.

The chain has TRBV6-5 and TRBJ2-5; 7 bases align to TRBD1. The CDR3 is 14 amino acids. V shed 7 bases, J shed 9 bases, and the junction held 14 bases outside the gene matches. Germline values: CDR1 MNHEY, CDR2 SVGAGI. The DNA for the CDR3 is TGTGCCAGCACCCCACTGACAGGGCTATCCTCCCAGTACTTC. Protein product: CASTPLTGLSSQYF.

This clone showed up just a few times. CDR3 coding DNA: TGTGCCAGCGGGAGGGTTCACCATGGCTACACCTTC. Protein product: CASGRVHHGYTF. V gene TRBV12-3 or TRBV12-4 combines with J gene TRBJ1-2; D call uncertain. With 8 bases removed from V and 6 bases from J, the gap between germline ends came to 13 bases. The CDR3 is 12 amino acids.

This sequence joins TRBV5-1 and TRBJ1-3; D unclear. Germline CDR1 is SGHRS and CDR2 is YFSETQ. V lost 0 bases, J lost 0 bases, and 7 bases lay in between. The CDR3 runs to 15 residues. The CDR3 region is CASSLGSSSGNTIYF. The CDR3 bases are TGCGCCAGCAGCTTGGGTAGCTCCTCTGGAAACACCATATATTTT.

The chain links TRBV11-3 to TRBJ1-5; D is undetermined. V lost 5 bases and J lost 4, with 9 bases in between. Germline CDR1 and CDR2: SGHNT and YENEEA. CDR3 length equals 13 residues. CDR3 bases: TGTGCCAGCAGCCCCCGCGGAAATCAGCCCCAGCATTTT. Translating it yields CASSPRGNQPQHF.

The chain recombines TRBV5-6 with TRBJ1-2; 9 bases agree with TRBD1. V was pared by 4 bases and J by 7 bases, with 5 bases of the junction left unmatched. The CDR3 has 13 residues. Germline V gives CDR1 SGHDT, CDR2 YYEEEE. CDR3: CASSRDRAGGYTF. CDR3 nucleotide sequence: TGTGCCAGCAGCCGGGACAGGGCCGGTGGCTACACCTTC. The complete variable domain, with remaining parts taken from reference TRBV5-6 and TRBJ1-2, reads DAGVTQSPTHLIKTRGQQVTLRCSPKSGHDTVSWYQQALGQGPQFIFQYYEEEERQRGNFPDRFSGHQFPNYSSELNVNALLLGDSALYLCASSRDRAGGYTFGSGTRLTVV.

The J gene is TRBJ2-5, the V gene TRBV3-1 (or the pseudogene TRBV3-2); 12 nucleotides align to TRBD2. This CDR3 region has 14 residues. In germline, CDR1 is LGHDT, CDR2 YNNKEL (reference sequence). The ends lost 5 bases at V and 2 bases at J; junction bases unmatched: 0. The CDR3 loop reads CASSGTSGQETQYF. CDR3 in DNA: TGTGCCAGCAGCGGGACTAGCGGGCAAGAGACCCAGTACTTC.

This chain links TRBV18 with TRBJ1-1, with a possible D match to TRBD1 (5 bases). The V gene's germline CDR1 is KGHSH and CDR2 LQKENI. The CDR3 runs 14 residues. The germline V and J ends were trimmed by 2 bases and 5 bases, with 12 bases remaining between them. CDR3 sequence reads: CASSPGQGWTEAFF. The CDR3 nucleotides are TGTGCCAGCTCACCAGGGCAGGGCTGGACTGAAGCTTTCTTT. The whole variable domain, remainder taken from reference TRBV18 and TRBJ1-1, is NAGVMQNPRHLVRRRGQEARLRCSPMKGHSHVYWYRQLPEEGLKFMVYLQKENIIDESGMPKERFSAEFPKEGPSILRIQQVVRGDSAAYFCASSPGQGWTEAFFGQGTRLTVV.

V usage is TRBV25-1 and J usage is TRBJ2-1; D is undetermined. The CDR3 sequence is 12 residues long. Germline assignment: CDR1 MGHDK and CDR2 SYGVNS. V lost 8 bases to trimming and J lost 2 bases, with 7 bases between them. The CDR3 DNA reads as TGTGCCAGCTTCGGTCCCTACAATGAGCAGTTCTTC. This gives the protein CASFGPYNEQFF.

The rearrangement uses TRBV10-3 and TRBJ1-6, with TRBD1 matching 9 bases. CDR3 size: 13 residues. V lost 8 bases, J lost 9 bases, and 5 bases stayed unmatched. Germline V gives CDR1 ENHRY, CDR2 SYGVKD. As DNA, the CDR3 is TGTGCCATCGGGGACAGGGCCGGTTCACCCCTCCACTTT. Its protein product is CAIGDRAGSPLHF.

This chain uses TRBV27 with TRBJ2-7; D perhaps matches TRBD1 (6 bases). The CDR3 sequence is 15 residues long. Trimming took 7 bases from V and 3 from J, leaving 19 bases between them. In germline, CDR1 is MNHEY, CDR2 SMNVEV (reference sequence). The CDR3 here is CASTPSYGQNYEQYF. CDR3 sequence (DNA): TGTGCCAGCACCCCATCCTATGGACAGAACTACGAGCAGTACTTC.

The V call is TRBV7-9, the J call TRBJ1-2, with a tentative D call TRBD1 (6 bases). CDR3 size: 12 residues. CDR1 is SEHNR, CDR2 FQNEAQ, per germline (reference sequence). Trimming cost V 5 bases and J 4 bases, with 8 bases left between them. The CDR3: CASSRTVYGYTF. In nucleotides, the CDR3 is TGTGCCAGCAGCCGGACAGTCTATGGCTACACCTTC.

The chain couples TRBV19 to TRBJ1-3; TRBD1 might be the D (5 bases). This CDR3 is 15 amino acids long. The germline CDR1 and CDR2 sequences are LNHDA and SQIVND (reference sequence). V shed 7 bases and J shed 3 bases, with 16 bases lying between them. This CDR3 reads CASILSGQYGNTIYF. The CDR3 region has the DNA TGTGCCAGTATCCTTTCAGGGCAGTATGGAAACACCATATATTTT.

The rearrangement joins TRBV28 to TRBJ1-6; the D gene is possibly TRBD1 (6 bases). Germline V CDR1 and CDR2: MDHEN, SYDVKM. Trimming took off 6 bases at V and 7 bases at J, with 16 bases between the two ends. The CDR3 has 15 amino acids. This chain's CDR3 is CASSPTPQGNSPLHF. The CDR3 region has the DNA TGTGCCAGCAGCCCCACCCCGCAGGGGAATTCACCCCTCCACTTT.

The genes are TRBV19 and TRBJ1-2; 7 nucleotides align to TRBD1. Germline assignment: CDR1 LNHDA and CDR2 SQIVND (reference sequence). CDR3 size: 12 residues. Trimming at V came to 5 bases and at J to 8 bases, leaving 5 bases not matched to a gene. CDR3 sequence (DNA): TGTGCCAGTAGTTTCGGACAGGCCGGCTACACCTTC. The encoded protein is CASSFGQAGYTF.

The chain links TRBV5-1 to TRBJ2-5, with 7 positions matching TRBD2. From germline, CDR1 is SGHRS and CDR2 YFSETQ. The junction had 9 bases not matched to a gene; V was cut back by 4 bases and J by 3 bases. The CDR3 has 15 residues. The CDR3 here is CASSGGGATKETQYF. The CDR3 nucleotides are TGCGCCAGCAGCGGGGGAGGGGCGACCAAAGAGACCCAGTACTTC.